A selection of T cell receptor beta chains follows, all from one sample in a study of T-cell reconstitution after alpha-beta-depleted transplantation in children. MiXCR, run by TCRdb on the PCR reads, gives a single entry per CDR3 protein. The sample has 450,000 to 500,000 distinct CDR3 sequences, under 15% seen once. The sample was PBMCs from the stem cell graft donor, taken from the stem cell graft. Receptors originate from a human donor who donated a stem cell graft to a child with combined immunodeficiency. The CDR3 runs from the conserved cysteine through the conserved F or W. D genes are given only for firm matches. Rows may omit the clone size; those that give it use once, few, many or a size class.

j_gene: TRBJ2-7; abundance: many; v_gene: TRBV25-1; d_gene: -; CDR3nt: TGTGCCAGCAGTGAAAGTGGCGGGCCCTTCAGTTACGAGCAGTACTTC; CDR3aa: CASSESGGPFSYEQYF
j_gene: TRBJ2-2; abundance: many; v_gene: TRBV9; d_gene: -; CDR3nt: TGTGCCAGCAGCGTAGAAGTATCGGCTAACACCGGGGAGCTGTTTTTT; CDR3aa: CASSVEVSANTGELFF
j_gene: TRBJ1-1; abundance: few; v_gene: TRBV20-1; d_gene: -; CDR3nt: TGCAGTGCTAGAGGCCAGGGTAAAAACACTGAAGCTTTCTTT; CDR3aa: CSARGQGKNTEAFF
j_gene: TRBJ2-7; abundance: many; v_gene: TRBV7-9; d_gene: -; CDR3nt: TGTGCCAGCAGCTTAGGGCAGGCCTCCTACGAGCAGTACTTC; CDR3aa: CASSLGQASYEQYF
j_gene: TRBJ1-2; abundance: -; v_gene: TRBV25-1; d_gene: TRBD1; CDR3nt: TGTGCCAGCAGCCGACAGGGGCCCCTGACTGGCTACACCTTC; CDR3aa: CASSRQGPLTGYTF
j_gene: TRBJ2-1; abundance: -; v_gene: TRBV15; d_gene: TRBD1; CDR3nt: TGTGCCACCAGCAGAGATGGACAGGGAAGCTCCTACAATGAGCAGTTCTTC; CDR3aa: CATSRDGQGSSYNEQFF
j_gene: TRBJ1-4; abundance: -; v_gene: TRBV2; d_gene: -; CDR3nt: TGTGCCAGCAGTGACACGGGGGTTAATGAAAAACTGTTTTTT; CDR3aa: CASSDTGVNEKLFF
j_gene: TRBJ2-3; abundance: many; v_gene: TRBV12-3/TRBV12-4; d_gene: -; CDR3nt: TGTGCCAGCAGTTTACTGGATACGCAGTATTTT; CDR3aa: CASSLLDTQYF
j_gene: TRBJ1-5; abundance: -; v_gene: TRBV12-3/TRBV12-4; d_gene: -; CDR3nt: TGTGCCAGCAGTTTTGGGGGGCTAGGTCAGCCCCAGCATTTT; CDR3aa: CASSFGGLGQPQHF
j_gene: TRBJ2-7; abundance: many; v_gene: TRBV7-2; d_gene: TRBD1; CDR3nt: TGTGCCAGCAGTTCTGGGACAGTCCCCTACGAGCAGTACTTC; CDR3aa: CASSSGTVPYEQYF
j_gene: TRBJ2-7; abundance: many; v_gene: TRBV12-3/TRBV12-4; d_gene: TRBD2; CDR3nt: TGTGCCAGCTCCACGGGGGGTAACGAGCAGTACTTC; CDR3aa: CASSTGGNEQYF
j_gene: TRBJ2-1; abundance: many; v_gene: TRBV11-1; d_gene: -; CDR3nt: TGTGCCAGCAGCCCCAAAAGCCCTAGCATCGGGTTCCTCAATGAGCAGTTCTTC; CDR3aa: CASSPKSPSIGFLNEQFF
j_gene: TRBJ2-7; abundance: -; v_gene: TRBV7-9; d_gene: -; CDR3nt: TGTGCCAGCAGCTTAGGACAGACCCGCGGCGAGCAGTACTTC; CDR3aa: CASSLGQTRGEQYF
j_gene: TRBJ2-2; abundance: few; v_gene: TRBV29-1; d_gene: -; CDR3nt: TGCAGCGTTGAAAAAAATGGGGGAGTGGGCACCGGGGAGCTGTTTTTT; CDR3aa: CSVEKNGGVGTGELFF
j_gene: TRBJ2-5; abundance: -; v_gene: TRBV20-1; d_gene: -; CDR3nt: TGCAGTGCTAGAGATGGAGGGGGGGGGAGCGGAGAGACCCAGTACTTC; CDR3aa: CSARDGGGGSGETQYF
j_gene: TRBJ2-2; abundance: many; v_gene: TRBV5-1; d_gene: -; CDR3nt: TGCGCCAGCAGCTCAGTCCCGGGACCGAGCGGGGAGCTGTTTTTT; CDR3aa: CASSSVPGPSGELFF
j_gene: TRBJ2-4; abundance: once; v_gene: TRBV11-1; d_gene: TRBD1; CDR3nt: TGTGCCAGCAGCGCCCGGACAGGGGCAGCGGACATTCAGTACTTC; CDR3aa: CASSARTGAADIQYF
j_gene: TRBJ2-5; abundance: -; v_gene: TRBV5-6; d_gene: TRBD2; CDR3nt: TGTGCCAGCAGCTTGTCCCTAGCGGGGTATCGGGAGACCCAGTACTTC; CDR3aa: CASSLSLAGYRETQYF
j_gene: TRBJ2-2; abundance: -; v_gene: TRBV6-2/TRBV6-3; d_gene: TRBD2; CDR3nt: TGTGCCCTCGGGAGGGCCGCGAAGGTGCTCAACACCGGGGAGCTGTTTTTT; CDR3aa: CALGRAAKVLNTGELFF
j_gene: TRBJ2-1; abundance: -; v_gene: TRBV27; d_gene: TRBD2; CDR3nt: TGTGCCAGCAGTTCCAGACTAGCGGAGAGGCAGTACAATGAGCAGTTCTTC; CDR3aa: CASSSRLAERQYNEQFF
j_gene: TRBJ1-5; abundance: few; v_gene: TRBV7-8; d_gene: -; CDR3nt: TGTGCCAGCAGCTCCCGACGGACACGTCAGCCCCAGCATTTT; CDR3aa: CASSSRRTRQPQHF
j_gene: TRBJ2-1; abundance: -; v_gene: TRBV11-1; d_gene: TRBD2; CDR3nt: TGTGCCAGCAGGCAGGGACTAGCGGGAGTTGGATCCTACAATGAGCAGTTCTTC; CDR3aa: CASRQGLAGVGSYNEQFF
j_gene: TRBJ1-1; abundance: -; v_gene: TRBV4-3; d_gene: -; CDR3nt: TGCGCCAGCAGCCAAGGCACACGGAGCACTGAAGCTTTCTTT; CDR3aa: CASSQGTRSTEAFF
j_gene: TRBJ1-6; abundance: few; v_gene: TRBV5-5; d_gene: -; CDR3nt: TGTGCCAGCAGCCCATCCGGCGTGAGGGGTTCACCCCTCCACTTT; CDR3aa: CASSPSGVRGSPLHF
j_gene: TRBJ1-1; abundance: many; v_gene: TRBV10-3; d_gene: -; CDR3nt: TGTGCCATCAGTGTGGGCAGGCCTGGTGATGAAGCTTTCTTT; CDR3aa: CAISVGRPGDEAFF
j_gene: TRBJ2-1; abundance: -; v_gene: TRBV16; d_gene: -; CDR3nt: TGTGCCAGCAGCCAGTGGAGGGACCTCCCCTACAATGAGCAGTTCTTC; CDR3aa: CASSQWRDLPYNEQFF